This entry features one T cell receptor (beta chain) sequence. This specimen belongs to a study of blood T cell repertoires in COVID-19. For the study at large: Sites across the United States, Italy and Spain contributed samples from acute and convalescent COVID-19. Nucleic acid was either cDNA or gDNA, and it came from T cells, B-cell-depleted T cells, or PBMCs.

The authors' processing: From reference gene primer amplification, estimates of nucleated cell counts were derived. Clones were read by immunoSEQ multiplex PCR, and TCRdb kept only the in-frame ones, dropping some. The DNA gave D and trimming, while V, J and clone size come from that table. The sample includes approximately 310,000 clones, more than 75% of them seen just once. The specimen sequenced was peripheral blood. This receptor was obtained from a man aged 45-65 years with active or convalescent COVID-19.

In DNA, the CDR3 is TGTGCCAGCTCACGAACAGGGTATAGCACAGATACGCAGTATTTT. This translates into CASSRTGYSTDTQYF. The chain employs TRBV18 and TRBJ2-3, with a possible D match to TRBD1 (6 bases). The germline V gene encodes CDR1 KGHSH and CDR2 LQKENI. V shed 4 bases and J shed 0 bases, with 11 bases lying between them. The CDR3 covers 15 residues.